The 27 T cell receptor beta chains presented below share a single source sample, sequenced in a study of T cell responses to AZD1222 COVID-19 vaccine. Using immunoSEQ multiplex PCR, the repertoire was profiled, and TCRdb retains in-frame clones only, with some absent. The table lists about 150,000 clones, approximately 90% of them singletons. This specimen was peripheral blood, taken on day 0 of AZD1222 vaccination. Receptors were obtained from an adult in good health.

CDR3 nucleotide sequence: TGCAGCGTTTCCCTGGCCCAGTCCGGGTTCCGAGAGAACTATGGCTACACCTTC. This sequence encodes CSVSLAQSGFRENYGYTF. V gene TRBV29-1 combines with J gene TRBJ1-2; no definite D call. CDR1 and CDR2 from the germline V gene are SQVTM and ANQGSEA. Trimming shortened V by 5 bases and J by 2 bases, and 27 bases separated the two germline ends. The CDR3 runs to 18 residues.

The chain links TRBV5-1 to TRBJ2-1; 14 bases line up with TRBD2. The length of the CDR3 is 18 residues. CDR1 and CDR2 (germline): SGHRS, YFSETQ. The trim removed 0 bases at V and 4 bases at J, leaving 6 bases unmatched. CDR3 protein: CASSLEGTSGGTYNEQFF. The CDR3 DNA is TGCGCCAGCAGCTTGGAAGGGACTAGCGGGGGAACTTACAATGAGCAGTTCTTC.

The gene calls are TRBV9 and TRBJ2-1, with 7 positions matching TRBD1. The trim removed 2 bases at V and 6 bases at J, leaving 14 bases unmatched. Germline V CDR1 and CDR2: SGDLS, YYNGEE. This CDR3 region has 17 residues. The CDR3 spells CASSVARTGRTGNEQFF. CDR3 sequence (DNA): TGTGCCAGCAGCGTGGCCAGGACAGGCCGAACGGGCAATGAGCAGTTCTTC. Complete variable domain (other parts from reference TRBV9 and TRBJ2-1): DSGVTQTPKHLITATGQRVTLRCSPRSGDLSVYWYQQSLDQGLQFLIQYYNGEERAKGNILERFSAQQFPDLHSELNLSSLELGDSALYFCASSVARTGRTGNEQFFGPGTRLTVL.

The genes are TRBV7-9 and TRBJ1-2; a weak D match, TRBD1 (5 bases). In germline, CDR1 is SEHNR, CDR2 FQNEAQ (reference sequence). The germline V and J ends were trimmed by 4 bases and 4 bases, with 10 bases remaining between them. This CDR3 region has 13 residues. CDR3 bases: TGTGCCAGCAGCTACGAGGGGACCTATGGCTACACCTTC. Residues: CASSYEGTYGYTF.

The gene calls are TRBV12-3 or TRBV12-4 and TRBJ1-1, with D perhaps matching TRBD1 (6 bases). There are 12 residues in the CDR3. Trimming removed 6 bases from V and 7 bases from J, with 12 bases in between. The CDR3: CASSRTEIEAFF. Here the CDR3 DNA reads TGTGCCAGCAGCAGGACAGAGATTGAAGCTTTCTTT.

CDR3 in amino acids: CASSLALGDTGELFF. The CDR3 region has the DNA TGCGCCAGCAGCTTGGCCTTGGGGGACACCGGGGAGCTGTTTTTT. V gene TRBV5-1 combines with J gene TRBJ2-2; TRBD1 or TRBD2 may be the D gene (5 bases each). Trimming took off 0 bases at V and 3 bases at J, with 9 bases between the two ends. CDR3 length: 15 amino acids. Germline assignment: CDR1 SGHRS and CDR2 YFSETQ. Using reference TRBV5-1 and TRBJ2-2 for the parts outside the CDR3, the full variable domain is KAGVTQTPRYLIKTRGQQVTLSCSPISGHRSVSWYQQTPGQGLQFLFEYFSETQRNKGNFPGRFSGRQFSNSRSEMNVSTLELGDSALYLCASSLALGDTGELFFGEGSRLTVL.

The rearrangement links TRBV6-6 to TRBJ2-1, with 7 bases lining up with TRBD2. Per the germline V gene, CDR1 is MNHNY and CDR2 is SVGAGI (reference sequence). Trimming took 10 bases from V and 10 from J; bases not matched to a gene: 13. This CDR3 contains 13 residues. CDR3 bases: TGTGCCATCCTTATGGGGGGGGGACGGGAGCAGTTCTTC. Its translation is CAILMGGGREQFF.

The chain links TRBV6-5 to TRBJ1-3, with D uncertain. CDR3 length: 12 residues. The V gene lost 7 bases and the J gene lost 0 bases, with 4 bases spanning the gap. Germline CDR1 reads MNHEY; CDR2 reads SVGAGI. DNA for the CDR3: TGTGCCAGCACCAGCTCTGGAAACACCATATATTTT. It encodes CASTSSGNTIYF.

The rearrangement joins TRBV6-5 to TRBJ2-7; TRBD2 matches at 7 bases. This CDR3 has 11 amino acids. Trimming at V came to 4 bases and at J to 6 bases, leaving 0 bases not matched to a gene. Germline V gene data show CDR1 as MNHEY and CDR2 as SVGAGI. The CDR3 nucleotides read TGTGCCAGCAGTTCGGGAGGCGAGCAGTACTTC. Its translation is CASSSGGEQYF.

This chain joins TRBV19 and TRBJ1-2; D gene ambiguous. Germline values: CDR1 LNHDA, CDR2 SQIVND (reference sequence). V shed 8 bases and J shed 5 bases, with 21 bases lying between them. This CDR3 spans 15 amino acids. Here the CDR3 DNA reads TGTGCCAGTGGCCCCGACGGCGGCCTGAAGTATGGCTACACCTTC. Protein sequence: CASGPDGGLKYGYTF.

The rearrangement links TRBV19 to TRBJ1-1; the D gene is possibly TRBD1 (5 bases). V lost 2 bases and J 0 bases, leaving 10 bases between the germline ends. Germline CDR1 LNHDA, CDR2 SQIVND (reference sequence). This CDR3 is 15 amino acids long. CDR3 in amino acids: CASSIRQTVNTEAFF. In DNA form, the CDR3 reads TGTGCCAGTAGTATACGACAGACAGTGAACACTGAAGCTTTCTTT.

This chain links TRBV9 with TRBJ2-3; TRBD2 agrees at 10 bases. Trimming at V came to 2 bases and at J to 11 bases, leaving 11 bases not matched to a gene. Germline V gene data show CDR1 as SGDLS and CDR2 as YYNGEE. The CDR3 extends over 15 amino acids. This CDR3 reads CASSVSGGSPSGQYF. CDR3 coding DNA: TGTGCCAGCAGCGTTAGCGGGGGGAGCCCTTCGGGGCAGTATTTT.

The genes are TRBV27 and TRBJ1-4, with TRBD1 as a possible D gene (5 bases). CDR3 length equals 14 residues. The V end lost 2 bases, the J end lost 8 bases, and 12 bases lay between the germline ends. The V gene's germline CDR1 is MNHEY and CDR2 SMNVEV (reference sequence). CDR3 DNA sequence: TGTGCCAGCAGTTTACAAGAGGGGAAAGAAAAACTGTTTTTT. Translating it yields CASSLQEGKEKLFF. Combining the CDR3 with reference TRBV27 and TRBJ1-4 gives the whole variable domain EAQVTQNPRYLITVTGKKLTVTCSQNMNHEYMSWYRQDPGLGLRQIYYSMNVEVTDKGDVPEGYKVSRKEKRNFPLILESPSPNQTSLYFCASSLQEGKEKLFFGSGTQLSVL.

The genes are TRBV6-1 and TRBJ1-6; TRBD1 matches 7 bases. Unmatched junction bases numbered 3, after V lost 10 bases and J lost 6 bases. The CDR3 sequence is 12 residues long. The germline CDR1 and CDR2 sequences are MNHNS and SASEGT. The CDR3 sequence: CANRGPNSPLHF. The CDR3 DNA sequence: TGTGCCAACAGGGGACCTAATTCACCCCTCCACTTT.

The CDR3 DNA reads as TGCGCCAGCAGCCAAGATGGGCAAGGGGGGGGCACTGAAGCTTTCTTT. Translation: CASSQDGQGGGTEAFF. The V gene is TRBV4-3, the J gene TRBJ1-1; a possible D gene is TRBD1 (6 bases). CDR1 and CDR2 from the germline V gene are LGHNA and YSLEER. The V end lost 0 bases, the J end lost 4 bases, and 15 bases lay between the germline ends. This CDR3 is 16 amino acids long.

This CDR3 is CASSEYGTQYF. For the CDR3, the DNA is TGTGCCAGCAGTGAATATGGGACCCAGTACTTC. This chain uses TRBV25-1 with TRBJ2-5; D not certain. Trimming shortened V by 0 bases and J by 7 bases, and 3 bases separated the two germline ends. Germline V gene sequence: CDR1 MGHDK, CDR2 SYGVNS. The CDR3 has 11 amino acids.

V and J are TRBV6-2 or TRBV6-3 and TRBJ2-7, with 9 bases that match TRBD1. The trim removed 5 bases at V and 4 bases at J, leaving 12 bases unmatched. This CDR3 is 16 amino acids long. Germline CDR1 MNHEY, CDR2 SVGEGT. The CDR3 loop reads CASSTSFKGQGYEQYF. In DNA, the CDR3 is TGTGCCAGCAGTACATCTTTTAAGGGACAGGGATACGAGCAGTACTTC.

The chain uses TRBV7-9 and TRBJ2-7, with 11 bases matching TRBD1. This CDR3 spans 16 amino acids. Losses at the gene ends were 5 bases for V and 2 bases for J; bases not matched to a gene: 8. The germline CDR1 and CDR2 sequences are SEHNR and FQNEAQ (reference sequence). The CDR3: CASSPWTGGLTYEQYF. The CDR3 nucleotides are TGTGCCAGCAGCCCTTGGACAGGGGGCTTGACCTACGAGCAGTACTTC.

The CDR3 region is CASTEFYRVGHEQYF. CDR3 sequence (DNA): TGTGCCAGCACGGAATTCTACAGGGTTGGCCACGAGCAGTACTTC. V usage is TRBV27 and J usage is TRBJ2-7, with a weak D call TRBD1 (6 bases). V shed 7 bases and J shed 5 bases, with 21 bases lying between them. CDR3 length: 15 amino acids. Germline V CDR1 and CDR2: MNHEY, SMNVEV (reference sequence).

The chain links TRBV4-1 to TRBJ2-1, with D tentatively TRBD1 (5 bases). The V gene lost 1 base and the J gene lost 0 bases, with 7 bases spanning the gap. Per germline, CDR1 MGHRA and CDR2 YSYEKL. The CDR3 length is 15 residues. The CDR3 DNA is TGCGCCAGCAGCCAAGTAGGGGTCTCCTACAATGAGCAGTTCTTC. Translated: CASSQVGVSYNEQFF.

The V and J genes are TRBV5-4 and TRBJ1-4; TRBD1 might be the D (6 bases). Germline-derived CDR1 and CDR2 are SGHNT and YYREEE (reference sequence). Trimming took 4 bases from V and 7 from J, leaving 17 bases between them. This CDR3 region has 15 residues. This CDR3 reads CASSAGGAGLEKLFF. In nucleotides, the CDR3 is TGTGCCAGCAGCGCCGGGGGGGCAGGACTTGAAAAACTGTTTTTT.

The chain combines TRBV4-2 with TRBJ1-5, with D unresolved. The CDR3 spans 14 residues. The V end was cut by 1 base, the J end by 5 bases, with 9 bases between. In germline, CDR1 is LGHNA, CDR2 YNFKEQ. CDR3 in DNA: TGTGCCAGCAGCCAAGTTTCATCGCATCAGCCCCAGCATTTT. Encoded protein: CASSQVSSHQPQHF.

The V and J genes are TRBV6-2 or TRBV6-3 and TRBJ1-5; 7 bases align to TRBD1. CDR1 and CDR2 (germline): MNHEY, SVGEGT. Trimming at V came to 2 bases and at J to 1 base, leaving 8 bases not matched to a gene. This CDR3 region has 17 residues. The CDR3 spells CASSYVGGTASNQPQHF. The CDR3 DNA reads TGTGCCAGCAGTTACGTGGGCGGGACAGCCAGCAATCAGCCCCAGCATTTT.

The CDR3 is CASSLGRAYTDTQYF. The CDR3, as DNA: TGTGCCAGCAGCTTAGGGCGCGCCTACACAGATACGCAGTATTTT. The genes are TRBV7-2 and TRBJ2-3; D unresolved. Looked up from germline, CDR1 is SGHTA and CDR2 is FQGNSA. The CDR3 is 15 amino acids. V shed 1 base and J shed 2 bases, with 10 bases lying between them.

The rearrangement joins TRBV25-1 to TRBJ2-3; D may be TRBD2 (5 bases). Per the germline V gene, CDR1 is MGHDK and CDR2 is SYGVNS. The CDR3 covers 15 residues. V gave up 7 bases and J gave up 6 bases, with 20 bases separating them. The CDR3 is CASTTDGNPGDTQYF. CDR3 sequence (DNA): TGTGCCAGCACCACGGACGGGAACCCTGGGGATACGCAGTATTTT.

The chain joins TRBV4-3 to TRBJ1-4; D not certain. V lost 1 base and J lost 8, with 17 bases in between. This CDR3 contains 16 residues. Looked up from germline, CDR1 is LGHNA and CDR2 is YSLEER. For the CDR3, the DNA is TGCGCCAGCAGCCAAGTGGTTATTGGGGAAAGGGAAAAACTGTTTTTT. As protein: CASSQVVIGEREKLFF.

The chain recombines TRBV4-1 with TRBJ1-1, with TRBD1 matching 11 bases. The CDR3 is 16 residues long. J lost 1 base, V lost 4 bases, and 5 bases had no gene match. Germline CDR1 reads MGHRA; CDR2 reads YSYEKL. CDR3 sequence reads: CASSPTGTGGNTEAFF. The CDR3 DNA is TGCGCCAGCAGCCCGACCGGGACAGGGGGGAACACTGAAGCTTTCTTT.